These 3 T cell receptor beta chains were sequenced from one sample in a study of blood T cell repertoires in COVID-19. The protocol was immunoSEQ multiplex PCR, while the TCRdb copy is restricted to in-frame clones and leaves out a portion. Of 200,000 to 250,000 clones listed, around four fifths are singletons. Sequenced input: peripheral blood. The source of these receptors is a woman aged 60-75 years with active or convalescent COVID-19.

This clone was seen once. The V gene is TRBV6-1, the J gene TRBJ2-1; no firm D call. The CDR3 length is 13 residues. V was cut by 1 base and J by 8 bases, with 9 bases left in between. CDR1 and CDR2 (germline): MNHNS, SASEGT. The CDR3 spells CASSEGWAYEQFF. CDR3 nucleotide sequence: TGTGCCAGCAGTGAAGGTTGGGCTTATGAGCAGTTCTTC.

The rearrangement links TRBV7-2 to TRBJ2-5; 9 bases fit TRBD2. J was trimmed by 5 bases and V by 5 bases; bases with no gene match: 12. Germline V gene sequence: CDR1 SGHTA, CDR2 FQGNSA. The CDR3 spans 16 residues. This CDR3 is CASSDRSAGGWETQYF. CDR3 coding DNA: TGTGCCAGCAGCGACCGCTCAGCGGGGGGCTGGGAGACCCAGTACTTC.

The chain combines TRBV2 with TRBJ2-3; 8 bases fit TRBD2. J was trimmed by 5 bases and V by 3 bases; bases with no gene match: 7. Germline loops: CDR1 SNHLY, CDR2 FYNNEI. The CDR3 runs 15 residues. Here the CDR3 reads CASSDLRGAGDTQYF. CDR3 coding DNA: TGTGCCAGCAGTGACTTGCGGGGGGCGGGAGATACGCAGTATTTT.